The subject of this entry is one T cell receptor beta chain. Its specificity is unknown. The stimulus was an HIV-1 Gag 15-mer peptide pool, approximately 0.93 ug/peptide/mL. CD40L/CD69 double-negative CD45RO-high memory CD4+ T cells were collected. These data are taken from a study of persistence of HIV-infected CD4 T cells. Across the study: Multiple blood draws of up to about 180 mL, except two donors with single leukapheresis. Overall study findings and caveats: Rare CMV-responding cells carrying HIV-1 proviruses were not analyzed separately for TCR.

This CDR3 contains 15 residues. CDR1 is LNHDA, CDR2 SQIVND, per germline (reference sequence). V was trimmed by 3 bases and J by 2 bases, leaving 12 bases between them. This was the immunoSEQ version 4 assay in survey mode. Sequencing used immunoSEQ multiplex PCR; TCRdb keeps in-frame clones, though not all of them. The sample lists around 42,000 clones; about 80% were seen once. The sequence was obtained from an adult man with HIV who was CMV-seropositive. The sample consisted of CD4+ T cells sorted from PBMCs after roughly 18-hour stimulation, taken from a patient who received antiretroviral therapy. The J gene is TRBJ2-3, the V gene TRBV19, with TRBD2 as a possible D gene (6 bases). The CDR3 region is CASSMISGLTDTQYF. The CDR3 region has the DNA TGTGCCAGTAGTATGATTAGCGGCCTCACAGATACGCAGTATTTT.